This TCR beta chain stems from a study of regulatory T cells in long-lasting Graves disease. With iRepertoire HTBI primers and Arm-PCR of CDR3 regions, TCR beta libraries were built. A single record per CDR3 protein comes from TCRdb applying MiXCR to the multiplex PCR reads. The repertoire holds around 470,000 distinct CDR3 sequences, with about 15% as singletons. Time point of the sample: newly diagnosed GD, antithyroid drugs for less than 3 months. PBMCs were the source of the RNA used for TCR sequencing. This CDR3 is 14 amino acids long. Germline CDR1 and CDR2: SNHLY and FYNNEI. The V end lost 5 bases, the J end lost 5 bases, and 15 bases lay between the germline ends. These sequences were also reported in another study, on T cells in Graves' hyperthyroidism and ophthalmopathy. That paper states: Clonotypes that were expanded in thyroid above 0.001 mostly appeared in blood too.

The chain employs TRBV2 and TRBJ2-5; perhaps TRBD2 as D (6 bases). This clonotype was sampled from a woman between 50 and 59 years old with Graves disease. This specimen was peripheral blood mononuclear cells (PBMCs), taken at new diagnosis, from a patient treated with antithyroid drugs. In DNA form, the CDR3 reads TGTGCCAGCAGTTCCAAAGCTGGGAGGGAGACCCAGTACTTC. Its translation: CASSSKAGRETQYF.